This T cell receptor beta chain was recorded in a study of patients and donors after allogeneic stem cell transplantation (dated by TCRdb to about 2020). From V the trimming removes 4 bases and from J it removes 4 bases, while the gene matches leave 8 bases of the junction unaccounted for. Reading from cysteine to phenylalanine, the CDR3 counts 15 amino acids. Only CDR3 DNA is held: 45 bases, read in frame from base 1. The CDR1 and CDR2 encoded by the germline V gene (reference sequence) are DFQATT and SNEGSKA. This clonotype appeared many times. Its antigen remains unidentified. Base qualities are not provided; no much larger clone lies one nucleotide away. Library prep was done by RT-PCR. Sequencer: NextSeq 550. The public reads were quality trimmed at Q25 with fastp and then assembled into clones with MiXCR by TCRdb, keeping productive beta chains. Entries are consolidated by CDR3 protein sequence, retaining the most common genes and DNA. The sample table holds roughly 940,000 distinct CDR3 sequences, of which 15% to 20% were seen once. The ten top clones hold 5% to 7.5% of the sample.

The sequence joins TRBV20-1 to TRBJ1-5; 9 central nucleotides agree with TRBD1. Sequenced: blood, either unsorted or a sorted T cell fraction (not recorded which). This clonotype was sampled from a human donor who was either an allogeneic HSCT recipient or a stem cell or donor lymphocyte infusion donor (not recorded which). It is not recorded whose cells these are; they may come from a transplant donor. The DNA sequence is as follows: TGCAGTGCTACACTTGGGACAGGGAGGAATCAGCCCCAGCATTTT. Its protein is CSATLGTGRNQPQHF.